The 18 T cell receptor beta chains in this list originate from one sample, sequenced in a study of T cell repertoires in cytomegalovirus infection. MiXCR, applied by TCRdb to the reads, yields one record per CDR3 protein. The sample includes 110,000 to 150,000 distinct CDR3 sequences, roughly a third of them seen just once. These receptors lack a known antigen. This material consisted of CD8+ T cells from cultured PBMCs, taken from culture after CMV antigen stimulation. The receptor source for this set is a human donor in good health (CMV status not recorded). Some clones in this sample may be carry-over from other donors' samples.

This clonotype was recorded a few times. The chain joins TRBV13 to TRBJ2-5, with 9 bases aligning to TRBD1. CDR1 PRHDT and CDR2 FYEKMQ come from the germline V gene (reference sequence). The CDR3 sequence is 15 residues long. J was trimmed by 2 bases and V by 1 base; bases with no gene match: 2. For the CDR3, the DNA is TGTGCCAGCAGCTTAGCGGGACAGGGACAAGAGACCCAGTACTTC. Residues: CASSLAGQGQETQYF.

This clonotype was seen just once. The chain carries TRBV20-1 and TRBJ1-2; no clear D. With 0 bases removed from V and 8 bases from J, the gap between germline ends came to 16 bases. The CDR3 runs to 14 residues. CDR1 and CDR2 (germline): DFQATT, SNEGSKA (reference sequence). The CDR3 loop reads CSARDLTERKGYTF. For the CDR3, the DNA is TGCAGTGCTAGAGATCTAACGGAGCGGAAGGGCTACACCTTC.

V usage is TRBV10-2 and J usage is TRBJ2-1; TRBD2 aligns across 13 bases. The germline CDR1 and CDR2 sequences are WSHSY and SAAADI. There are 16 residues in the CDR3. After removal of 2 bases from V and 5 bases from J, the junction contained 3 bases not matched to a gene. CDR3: CASSEGLAGAHNEQFF. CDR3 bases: TGCGCCAGCAGTGAGGGACTAGCGGGGGCCCACAATGAGCAGTTCTTC.

The DNA for the CDR3 is TGTGCCAGCAGCGTAGATTGGGGTAACGGAGATACGCAGTATTTT. Translated: CASSVDWGNGDTQYF. V gene TRBV9 combines with J gene TRBJ2-3; no reliable D call. The germline CDR1 and CDR2 sequences are SGDLS and YYNGEE. Trimming left V 0 bases short and J 5 bases short, with 13 bases between. The CDR3 contains 15 residues.

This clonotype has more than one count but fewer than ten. The CDR3 sequence: CASSHPSRAGEAFF. CDR3 sequence (DNA): TGTGCCAGCAGCCACCCTTCCAGGGCTGGTGAAGCTTTCTTT. The V and J genes are TRBV13 and TRBJ1-1, with D possibly being TRBD1 (5 bases). V lost 5 bases and J 7 bases, leaving 17 bases between the germline ends. The CDR3 contains 14 residues. The germline V gene encodes CDR1 PRHDT and CDR2 FYEKMQ (reference sequence).

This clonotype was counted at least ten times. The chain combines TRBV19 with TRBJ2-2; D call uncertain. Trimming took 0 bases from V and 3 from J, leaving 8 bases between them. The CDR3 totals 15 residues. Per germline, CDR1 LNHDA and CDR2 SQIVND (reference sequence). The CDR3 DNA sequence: TGTGCCAGTAGTATAGAAGGGCCTTACACCGGGGAGCTGTTTTTT. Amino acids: CASSIEGPYTGELFF.

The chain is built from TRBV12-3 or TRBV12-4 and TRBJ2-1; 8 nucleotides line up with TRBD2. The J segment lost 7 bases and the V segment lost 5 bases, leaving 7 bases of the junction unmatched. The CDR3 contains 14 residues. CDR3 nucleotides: TGTGCCAGCAGTATAGGACTAGCTGCAAATGAGCAGTTCTTC. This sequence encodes CASSIGLAANEQFF.

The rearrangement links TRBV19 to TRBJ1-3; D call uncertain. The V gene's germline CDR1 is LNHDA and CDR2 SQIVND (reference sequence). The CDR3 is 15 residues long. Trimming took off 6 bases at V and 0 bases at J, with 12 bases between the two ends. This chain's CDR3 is CASSLDGNSGNTIYF. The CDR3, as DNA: TGTGCCAGTAGCCTGGATGGAAACTCTGGAAACACCATATATTTT.

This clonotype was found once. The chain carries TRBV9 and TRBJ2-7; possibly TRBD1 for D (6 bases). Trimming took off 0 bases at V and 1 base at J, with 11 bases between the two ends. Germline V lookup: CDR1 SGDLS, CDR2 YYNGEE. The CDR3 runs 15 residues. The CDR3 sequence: CASSVGGLTSYEQYF. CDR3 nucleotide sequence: TGTGCCAGCAGCGTAGGGGGGCTAACGTCCTACGAGCAGTACTTC.

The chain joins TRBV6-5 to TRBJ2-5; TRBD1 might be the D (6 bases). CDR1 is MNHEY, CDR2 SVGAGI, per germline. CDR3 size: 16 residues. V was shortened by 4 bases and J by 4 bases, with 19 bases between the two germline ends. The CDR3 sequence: CASSSRDTEDRETQYF. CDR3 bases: TGTGCCAGCAGTTCCCGGGACACAGAAGACCGAGAGACCCAGTACTTC.

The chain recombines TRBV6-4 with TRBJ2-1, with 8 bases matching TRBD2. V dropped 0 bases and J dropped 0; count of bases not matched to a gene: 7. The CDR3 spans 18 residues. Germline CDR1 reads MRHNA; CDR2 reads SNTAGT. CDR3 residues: CASSDSTTGGGSYNEQFF. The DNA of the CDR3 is TGTGCCAGCAGTGACTCGACCACGGGGGGGGGCTCCTACAATGAGCAGTTCTTC.

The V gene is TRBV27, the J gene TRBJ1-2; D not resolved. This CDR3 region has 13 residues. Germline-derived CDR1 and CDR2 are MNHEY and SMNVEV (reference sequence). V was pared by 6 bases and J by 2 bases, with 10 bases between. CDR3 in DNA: TGTGCCAGCAGCCCCGCGGTAAACTATGGCTACACCTTC. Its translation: CASSPAVNYGYTF.

In nucleotides, the CDR3 is TGTGCCAGCAGCTTTAGACAGCACAATCAGCCCCAGCATTTT. It codes for CASSFRQHNQPQHF. The genes are TRBV5-6 and TRBJ1-5, with D possibly matching TRBD1 (5 bases). V lost 2 bases, J lost 3 bases, and 9 bases lay in between. This CDR3 has 14 amino acids. Looked up from germline, CDR1 is SGHDT and CDR2 is YYEEEE.

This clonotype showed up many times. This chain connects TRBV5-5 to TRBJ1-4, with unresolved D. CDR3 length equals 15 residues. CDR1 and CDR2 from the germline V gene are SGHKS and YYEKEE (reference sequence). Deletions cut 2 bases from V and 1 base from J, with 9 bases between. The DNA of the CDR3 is TGTGCCAGCAGCTTAATGGTTGAAACTAATGAAAAACTGTTTTTT. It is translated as CASSLMVETNEKLFF.

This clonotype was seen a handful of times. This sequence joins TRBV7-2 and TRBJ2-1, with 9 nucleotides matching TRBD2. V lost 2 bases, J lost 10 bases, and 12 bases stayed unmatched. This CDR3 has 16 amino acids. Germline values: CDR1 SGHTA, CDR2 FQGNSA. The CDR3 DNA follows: TGTGCCAGCAGCTTATGGACGGCGGGGGGGCCGTACGAGCAGTTCTTC. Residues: CASSLWTAGGPYEQFF. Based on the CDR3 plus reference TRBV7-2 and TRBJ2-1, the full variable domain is GAGVSQSPSNKVTEKGKDVELRCDPISGHTALYWYRQSLGQGLEFLIYFQGNSAPDKSGLPSDRFSAERTGGSVSTLTIQRTQQEDSAVYLCASSLWTAGGPYEQFFGPGTRLTVL.

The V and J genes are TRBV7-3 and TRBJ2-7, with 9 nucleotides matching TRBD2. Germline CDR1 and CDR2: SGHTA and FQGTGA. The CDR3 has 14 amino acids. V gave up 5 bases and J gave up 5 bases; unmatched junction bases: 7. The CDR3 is CASSTWRGGNEQYF. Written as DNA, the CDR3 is TGTGCCAGCAGCACCTGGCGGGGGGGTAACGAGCAGTACTTC.

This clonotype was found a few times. CDR3 nucleotide sequence: TGTGCCAGCTTGTTTAGGGCCCTAGGTGAGCAGTTCTTC. It specifies CASLFRALGEQFF. The chain employs TRBV12-3 or TRBV12-4 and TRBJ2-1; no clear D gene. V lost 8 bases to trimming and J lost 9 bases, with 17 bases between them. The CDR3 totals 13 residues.

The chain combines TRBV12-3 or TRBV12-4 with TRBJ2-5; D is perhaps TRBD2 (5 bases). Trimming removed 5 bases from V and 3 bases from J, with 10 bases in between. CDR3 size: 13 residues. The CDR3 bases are TGTGCCAGCAGTCATCCACTAGAAGAGACCCAGTACTTC. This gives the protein CASSHPLEETQYF.